Sequencing of this T cell receptor (beta chain) was carried out in a study of T cell responses to AZD1222 COVID-19 vaccine. Assay used: immunoSEQ multiplex PCR; TCRdb lists only in-frame clones, some missing. The sample yields 150,000 to 180,000 clones, roughly nine tenths seen once. CDR1 MNHEY and CDR2 SVGAGI come from the germline V gene. The CDR3 contains 14 residues. V was pared by 1 base and J by 2 bases, with 8 bases between. The source material was peripheral blood, sampled on day 0 of AZD1222 vaccination. This receptor was taken from an adult in good health. The chain combines TRBV6-5 with TRBJ1-1; TRBD1 might be the D (6 bases). CDR3: CASSYLGGNTEAFF. The CDR3, as DNA: TGTGCCAGCAGTTACTTGGGGGGCAACACTGAAGCTTTCTTT.